This is a list of T cell receptor beta chains from one sample in a study of OX40 agonist ivuxolimab in advanced cancers. Profiled with immunoSEQ multiplex PCR; TCRdb holds only in-frame clones, not every one. The table includes about 71,000 clones, approximately 94% detected once. Source: CD4+ or CD8+ T cells sorted from blood, taken in a trial of the OX40 agonist ivuxolimab. The receptors stem from an adult with an advanced solid tumor such as melanoma, head and neck, liver or kidney cancer. Both conserved end residues are part of each CDR3. Clone sizes are given selectively: once, few, many, or a class where the clone is expanded.

V gene	clone size	J gene	CDR3 length	CDR3 protein
TRBV7-9	-	TRBJ2-1	13	CASAAGTINEQFF
TRBV15	-	TRBJ1-1	13	CATSRAGNTEAFF
TRBV27	-	TRBJ2-5	13	CASSLTGAETQYF
TRBV29-1	-	TRBJ1-1	10	CSVSGTEAFF
TRBV4-1	few	TRBJ2-1	16	CASSHHREGSYNEQFF
TRBV6-5	-	TRBJ1-1	14	CASSYRTVNTEAFF
TRBV4-1	once	TRBJ1-5	16	CASSQGGAGGNQPQHF
TRBV27	-	TRBJ2-7	17	CASSLPLYSGSSYEQYF
TRBV7-9	-	TRBJ2-7	14	CASSPRQGSYEQYF
TRBV7-9	-	TRBJ1-1	13	CASTNRGGTEAFF
TRBV11-2	-	TRBJ2-2	14	CASSLELAVGELFF
TRBV7-6	-	TRBJ2-3	17	CASSLVEGQSPTDTQYF
TRBV28	-	TRBJ2-1	13	CASSLETYNEQFF
TRBV9	-	TRBJ2-7	13	CASSVGQGGEQYF
TRBV6-5	once	TRBJ2-7	13	CATNGLGPYEQYF
TRBV4-3	-	TRBJ1-5	15	CASSQVRTSNQPQHF
TRBV30	-	-	13	CAWSLIPSYEQYF
TRBV4-1	once	TRBJ1-5	15	CASSRGTGTNQPQHF
TRBV12-5	-	TRBJ2-7	12	CASGLEGSEQYF
TRBV4-1	few	TRBJ2-2	17	CASSQDPLAGGAGELFF
TRBV29-1	-	TRBJ2-7	12	CSARDRVYEQYF
TRBV19	-	TRBJ2-7	14	CASSSGQFPYEQYF
TRBV10-2	-	TRBJ2-1	14	CASAAGGAYNEQFF
TRBV19	-	TRBJ1-1	13	CASSIGGTTEAFF
TRBV6-5	-	TRBJ1-5	11	CASGSNQPQHF
TRBV7-9	-	TRBJ2-7	15	CASSHGDGRPYEQYF
TRBV6-1	-	TRBJ2-1	15	CASSEGRSSYNEQFF
TRBV28	-	TRBJ1-3	14	CASALGGRGNTIYF
TRBV27	-	TRBJ2-1	15	CASSLGPPILREQFF
TRBV27	-	TRBJ2-4	14	CASSLSQGGDIQYF
TRBV5-1	-	TRBJ1-1	13	CASSLGVNTEAFF
TRBV28	-	TRBJ1-1	15	CASSSRTGGLDEAFF
TRBV4-3	-	TRBJ1-2	16	CASSQDYTGVGYGYTF
TRBV25-1	once	TRBJ2-1	13	CASSEALNNEQFF
TRBV4-1	-	TRBJ2-1	17	CASSQVLSGRLYNEQFF
TRBV4-3	-	TRBJ2-5	15	CASSQSSGDQETQYF
TRBV27	-	TRBJ2-7	21	CASSSQIRDTRTVFRVYEQYF
TRBV28	once	TRBJ1-3	15	CASRTTGLSGNTIYF
TRBV4-1	-	TRBJ2-7	13	CASSHVDTDEQYF
TRBV19	-	TRBJ2-7	14	CASSIAGPSYEQYF
TRBV2	-	TRBJ2-5	15	CASITGAGARETQYF
TRBV5-4	-	TRBJ2-2	16	CASSLGDRGQTGELFF
TRBV10-2	-	TRBJ1-5	16	CASSEWGELAIQPQHF
TRBV5-1	-	TRBJ1-6	15	CASSLTGRGTSPLHF
TRBV4-3	-	TRBJ2-7	15	CASSQEYGLYYEQYF
TRBV9	-	TRBJ2-7	15	CASSVDAGSSYEQYF
TRBV9	once	TRBJ2-5	14	CASSAGAGPKTQYF
TRBV6-5	-	TRBJ2-3	16	CASSSRTGTKEDTQYF
TRBV9	-	TRBJ1-4	15	CASSDLQGPNEKLFF
TRBV27	-	TRBJ2-1	14	CASSFGGTYNEQFF
TRBV10-3	-	TRBJ2-5	15	CANPGLPALLETQYF
TRBV19	-	TRBJ2-2	12	CASSIPTGELFF
TRBV2	-	TRBJ2-3	14	CASSVRLVTDTQYF
TRBV5-1	-	TRBJ1-1	15	CASSLMWGGAAEAFF
TRBV27	-	TRBJ1-4	13	CASSSSLNEKLFF
TRBV5-6	-	TRBJ1-3	15	CASSLVGSSGNTIYF
TRBV27	-	TRBJ1-4	14	CASRPGAGGEKLFF
TRBV6-5	-	TRBJ1-2	14	CASSYSGQGADYTF
TRBV7-6	-	TRBJ2-6	14	CASSWKPGANVLTF
TRBV27	-	TRBJ2-2	15	CASSWGGTGTGELFF